This passage covers 30 T cell receptor beta chains from one sample sequenced in a study of blood T cell repertoires in COVID-19. The data were produced by immunoSEQ multiplex PCR, yet TCRdb's version contains in-frame clones alone and is incomplete. Among roughly 200,000 clones listed, around nine tenths were seen once. The specimen was peripheral blood. The receptors shown here come from a man younger than 35 with active or convalescent COVID-19.

A few counts support this clone. The rearrangement uses TRBV7-9 and TRBJ2-3; 7 bases align to TRBD1. Germline V gene lookup returns CDR1 SEHNR and CDR2 FQNEAQ (reference sequence). The CDR3 has 17 residues. The J segment lost 3 bases and the V segment lost 5 bases, leaving 14 bases of the junction unmatched. DNA of the CDR3: TGTGCCAGCAGCACACCCCCGCCGGGACAGAGGACAGATACGCAGTATTTT. As protein: CASSTPPPGQRTDTQYF.

The chain recombines TRBV15 with TRBJ1-6, with 7 positions matching TRBD1. This CDR3 contains 15 residues. The V and J ends lost 5 bases and 5 bases, in that order; junction bases with no gene match: 6. Germline CDR1 is LNHNV and CDR2 is YYDKDF (reference sequence). The CDR3 nucleotides are TGTGCCACCAGCGGGGACAGAGCAAATAATTCACCCCTCCACTTT. Protein sequence: CATSGDRANNSPLHF.

J is TRBJ2-5 and V is TRBV9, with D tentatively TRBD1 (5 bases). Trimming removed 0 bases at V and 1 base at J, with 13 bases between. Germline CDR1 SGDLS, CDR2 YYNGEE. The CDR3 is 16 amino acids. CDR3 sequence reads: CASSVAEWTLQETQYF. CDR3 bases: TGTGCCAGCAGCGTAGCCGAGTGGACACTCCAAGAGACCCAGTACTTC. Drawing the rest from reference TRBV9 and TRBJ2-5, the complete variable domain is DSGVTQTPKHLITATGQRVTLRCSPRSGDLSVYWYQQSLDQGLQFLIQYYNGEERAKGNILERFSAQQFPDLHSELNLSSLELGDSALYFCASSVAEWTLQETQYFGPGTRLLVL.

The chain combines TRBV5-4 with TRBJ2-3, with TRBD2 matching 9 bases. With 0 bases clipped from V and 4 bases from J, the junction kept 6 bases outside the gene matches. The CDR3 totals 16 residues. The germline gives CDR1 SGHNT, CDR2 YYREEE (reference sequence). CDR3 nucleotide sequence: TGTGCCAGCAGCTTGGGACCAGCGGGAGGTGCAGATACGCAGTATTTT. It codes for CASSLGPAGGADTQYF. Full variable domain (rest looked up from reference TRBV5-4 and TRBJ2-3): ETGVTQSPTHLIKTRGQQVTLRCSSQSGHNTVSWYQQALGQGPQFIFQYYREEENGRGNFPPRFSGLQFPNYSSELNVNALELDDSALYLCASSLGPAGGADTQYFGPGTRLTVL.

The rearrangement links TRBV18 to TRBJ2-2; D is unresolved. The CDR3 extends over 15 amino acids. Germline V CDR1 and CDR2: KGHSH, LQKENI. Trimming removed 2 bases at V and 4 bases at J, with 11 bases between. The CDR3 DNA sequence: TGTGCCAGCTCACCAGGGCAGAGAAGCACCGGGGAGCTGTTTTTT. Encoded protein: CASSPGQRSTGELFF.

This chain's CDR3 is CAIRRTPFDNYGYTF. CDR3 coding DNA: TGTGCCATCAGACGGACACCCTTTGACAACTATGGCTACACCTTC. The rearrangement uses TRBV10-3 and TRBJ1-2; the D gene is possibly TRBD1 (5 bases). Germline V CDR1 and CDR2: ENHRY, SYGVKD. Trimming removed 6 bases from V and 2 bases from J, with 16 bases in between. The CDR3 consists of 15 residues.

The chain employs TRBV5-4 and TRBJ2-1; a weak D match, TRBD2 (6 bases). V lost 2 bases and J 7 bases, leaving 10 bases between the germline ends. Germline CDR1 is SGHNT and CDR2 is YYREEE (reference sequence). The CDR3 is 13 residues long. This chain's CDR3 is CASSFGGSNEQFF. CDR3 DNA sequence: TGTGCCAGCAGCTTTGGGGGGTCGAATGAGCAGTTCTTC.

The V call is TRBV19, the J call TRBJ1-1; D remains unclear. Germline CDR1 LNHDA, CDR2 SQIVND (reference sequence). The CDR3 is 15 residues long. Trimming removed 3 bases from V and 3 bases from J, with 14 bases in between. The CDR3 reads CASSIRWESDTEAFF. The CDR3 nucleotides read TGTGCCAGTAGTATTAGGTGGGAGTCGGACACTGAAGCTTTCTTT.

The chain combines TRBV3-1 (or the pseudogene TRBV3-2) with TRBJ1-2, with unresolved D. This CDR3 region has 16 residues. Germline V lookup: CDR1 LGHDT, CDR2 YNNKEL (reference sequence). V lost 1 base and J lost 4, with 16 bases in between. CDR3 sequence: CASSQGTTGRAYGYTF. The DNA of the CDR3 is TGTGCCAGCAGCCAAGGGACGACTGGGCGGGCCTATGGCTACACCTTC.

This clone was found once. The chain couples TRBV19 to TRBJ2-1, with TRBD2 matching 15 bases. The CDR3 runs 16 residues. CDR1 LNHDA and CDR2 SQIVND come from the germline V gene (reference sequence). V dropped 0 bases and J dropped 15; count of bases not matched to a gene: 9. The CDR3, as DNA: TGTGCCAGTAGTATAGAAGCCGGACTAGCGGGGGGGCAGTCGTTCTTC. Its translation is CASSIEAGLAGGQSFF.

The chain employs TRBV6-2 or TRBV6-3 and TRBJ1-2; D may be TRBD1 (6 bases). Trimming removed 4 bases from V and 4 bases from J, with 10 bases in between. This CDR3 has 13 amino acids. The germline V gene has CDR1 MNHEY and CDR2 SVGEGT. The DNA for the CDR3 is TGTGCCAGCAGTTCCCGGACAGCCTATGGCTACACCTTC. As protein: CASSSRTAYGYTF.

A word on this clone: Other DNA sequences within the sample encode an identical CDR3. V usage is TRBV3-1 (or the pseudogene TRBV3-2) and J usage is TRBJ1-2, with D possibly TRBD1 on 5 matching bases. Germline V gene sequence: CDR1 LGHDT, CDR2 YNNKEL (reference sequence). The CDR3 covers 12 residues. V lost 1 base and J 6 bases, leaving 6 bases between the germline ends. CDR3 in DNA: TGTGCCAGCAGCCAAGGGGGCAATGGCTACACCTTC. Translation gives CASSQGGNGYTF.

This chain connects TRBV5-5 to TRBJ1-3, with D hard to call. Trimming took off 2 bases at V and 0 bases at J, with 6 bases between the two ends. Germline V gives CDR1 SGHKS, CDR2 YYEKEE (reference sequence). The CDR3 contains 14 residues. CDR3 sequence reads: CASSFLRSGNTIYF. In DNA, the CDR3 is TGTGCCAGCAGCTTTCTGCGCTCTGGAAACACCATATATTTT.

J is TRBJ1-1 and V is TRBV6-6, with a weak D call TRBD1 (5 bases). Deletions cut 4 bases from V and 4 bases from J, with 7 bases between. CDR1 is MNHNY and CDR2 is SVGAGI in the germline V gene (reference sequence). The CDR3 runs to 12 residues. The CDR3 is CASSFGGTEAFF. The CDR3 DNA sequence: TGTGCCAGCAGTTTCGGGGGCACTGAAGCTTTCTTT.

This clone was observed once. V gene TRBV7-9 combines with J gene TRBJ2-1, with D maybe TRBD1 (6 bases). V lost 5 bases and J 10 bases, leaving 24 bases between the germline ends. This CDR3 comprises 16 residues. Germline V CDR1 and CDR2: SEHNR, FQNEAQ (reference sequence). CDR3 nucleotides: TGTGCCAGCAGCCATGACGAATCCGACAGGCCTCTCGAGCAGTTCTTC. Translated, it gives CASSHDESDRPLEQFF.

The chain uses TRBV5-1 and TRBJ1-1; 7 bases are shared with TRBD1. This CDR3 has 14 amino acids. Per the germline V gene, CDR1 is SGHRS and CDR2 is YFSETQ. The junction had 4 bases not matched to a gene; V was cut back by 4 bases and J by 1 base. CDR3 sequence reads: CASSRRTGNTEAFF. As DNA, the CDR3 is TGCGCCAGCAGCCGGAGGACAGGGAACACTGAAGCTTTCTTT.

Worth noting for this clone: The same CDR3 also results from other DNA sequences found in this sample. The chain joins TRBV11-2 to TRBJ2-7, with 13 bases aligning to TRBD2. V trimming: 4 bases; J trimming: 4 bases; junction bases outside the gene matches: 4. Germline assignment: CDR1 SGHAT and CDR2 FQNNGV. The CDR3 length is 15 residues. The CDR3 loop reads CASSSTSGRAYEQYF. Written as DNA, the CDR3 is TGTGCCAGCAGCTCCACTAGCGGGAGGGCTTACGAGCAGTACTTC.

This chain connects TRBV5-4 to TRBJ2-1; D might be TRBD2 (5 bases). Trimming took 0 bases from V and 2 from J, leaving 9 bases between them. The V gene's germline CDR1 is SGHNT and CDR2 YYREEE (reference sequence). This CDR3 is built from 15 residues. CDR3 sequence reads: CASSLGRGPYNEQFF. For the CDR3, the DNA is TGTGCCAGCAGCTTGGGGCGCGGGCCCTACAATGAGCAGTTCTTC.

The V gene is TRBV19, the J gene TRBJ1-5; D is undetermined. V was shortened by 6 bases and J by 5 bases, with 17 bases between the two germline ends. The CDR3 loop spans 15 amino acids. CDR1 and CDR2 from the germline V gene are LNHDA and SQIVND (reference sequence). In nucleotides, the CDR3 is TGTGCCAGTAGCAACCGGGATCTAACATATCAGCCCCAGCATTTT. Its protein product is CASSNRDLTYQPQHF. Filled out from reference TRBV19 and TRBJ1-5, the complete variable domain reads DGGITQSPKYLFRKEGQNVTLSCEQNLNHDAMYWYRQDPGQGLRLIYYSQIVNDFQKGDIAEGYSVSREKKESFPLTVTSAQKNPTAFYLCASSNRDLTYQPQHFGDGTRLSIL.

This clone showed up just once. V gene TRBV15 combines with J gene TRBJ1-2; maybe TRBD1 (5 bases). Trimming removed 6 bases at V and 5 bases at J, with 13 bases between. The germline V gene has CDR1 LNHNV and CDR2 YYDKDF (reference sequence). The CDR3 is 13 amino acids. CDR3 DNA: TGTGCCACCAGAGTGGCAGGGCTTTATGGCTACACCTTC. Translating it yields CATRVAGLYGYTF.

The rearrangement links TRBV9 to TRBJ2-3; D gene unclear. CDR1 is SGDLS, CDR2 YYNGEE, per germline. V was trimmed by 0 bases and J by 2 bases, leaving 7 bases between them. The CDR3 has 14 residues. The CDR3 DNA sequence: TGTGCCAGCAGCGTAGACATATCCACAGATACGCAGTATTTT. Translation: CASSVDISTDTQYF. Variable domain in full (rest from reference TRBV9 and TRBJ2-3): DSGVTQTPKHLITATGQRVTLRCSPRSGDLSVYWYQQSLDQGLQFLIQYYNGEERAKGNILERFSAQQFPDLHSELNLSSLELGDSALYFCASSVDISTDTQYFGPGTRLTVL.

V usage is TRBV30 and J usage is TRBJ1-4, with TRBD1 identical over 9 bases. This CDR3 is built from 12 residues. Germline-derived CDR1 and CDR2 are GTSNPN and SVGIG (reference sequence). J was trimmed by 6 bases and V by 8 bases; bases with no gene match: 4. Written as DNA, the CDR3 is TGTGCCGGCCGGGACAGGGATGAAAAACTGTTTTTT. This codes for CAGRDRDEKLFF.

The chain employs TRBV19 and TRBJ1-1; 8 bases line up with TRBD1. The ends lost 11 bases at V and 6 bases at J; junction bases unmatched: 8. CDR1 LNHDA and CDR2 SQIVND come from the germline V gene (reference sequence). The CDR3 contains 12 residues. The CDR3 region has the DNA TGTGCCTCCCAGGGGGCGAAGGCTGAAGCTTTCTTT. This sequence encodes CASQGAKAEAFF. Based on the CDR3 plus reference TRBV19 and TRBJ1-1, the full variable domain is DGGITQSPKYLFRKEGQNVTLSCEQNLNHDAMYWYRQDPGQGLRLIYYSQIVNDFQKGDIAEGYSVSREKKESFPLTVTSAQKNPTAFYLCASQGAKAEAFFGQGTRLTVV.

This chain uses TRBV9 with TRBJ2-6; tentative D call: TRBD1 (5 bases). Trimming took off 4 bases at V and 4 bases at J, with 15 bases between the two ends. The CDR3 consists of 16 residues. Germline V gene data show CDR1 as SGDLS and CDR2 as YYNGEE. CDR3 sequence: CASSPEQARGANVLTF. The CDR3, as DNA: TGTGCCAGCAGCCCGGAACAGGCACGAGGGGCCAACGTCCTGACTTTC. Based on the CDR3 plus reference TRBV9 and TRBJ2-6, the full variable domain is DSGVTQTPKHLITATGQRVTLRCSPRSGDLSVYWYQQSLDQGLQFLIQYYNGEERAKGNILERFSAQQFPDLHSELNLSSLELGDSALYFCASSPEQARGANVLTFGAGSRLTVL.

The chain couples TRBV9 to TRBJ2-7; TRBD2 matches 8 bases. The CDR3 has 14 residues. CDR1 SGDLS and CDR2 YYNGEE come from the germline V gene. With 0 bases clipped from V and 7 bases from J, the junction kept 6 bases outside the gene matches. This CDR3 is CASSVAGGPGEQYF. The CDR3, as DNA: TGTGCCAGCAGCGTAGCGGGAGGGCCGGGGGAGCAGTACTTC.

The V gene is TRBV30, the J gene TRBJ1-5, with no clear D. Germline V gives CDR1 GTSNPN, CDR2 SVGIG (reference sequence). This CDR3 is 13 amino acids long. Trimming pared 1 base from V and 2 bases from J, leaving 6 bases between. CDR3 loop: CAWSGSGNQPQHF. CDR3 nucleotides: TGTGCCTGGAGTGGGTCGGGCAATCAGCCCCAGCATTTT.

This clone was seen only once. This sequence joins TRBV5-1 and TRBJ2-4; 8 bases agree with TRBD2. The CDR3 has 15 amino acids. Trimming took 0 bases from V and 5 from J; bases not matched to a gene: 4. CDR1 is SGHRS and CDR2 is YFSETQ in the germline V gene. The CDR3 reads CASSLAAGGENIQYF. In DNA, the CDR3 is TGCGCCAGCAGCTTGGCGGCGGGGGGCGAAAACATTCAGTACTTC.

This rearrangement joins TRBV27 to TRBJ2-5; D call uncertain. The CDR3 runs to 13 residues. Germline loops: CDR1 MNHEY, CDR2 SMNVEV (reference sequence). Trimming removed 3 bases at V and 5 bases at J, with 10 bases between. The CDR3 reads CASSFSRVETQYF. The CDR3 nucleotides are TGTGCCAGCAGTTTCTCCCGGGTTGAGACCCAGTACTTC.

The rearrangement joins TRBV5-6 to TRBJ1-5; TRBD1 matches 9 bases. Germline-derived CDR1 and CDR2 are SGHDT and YYEEEE. The CDR3 is 15 amino acids. J was trimmed by 5 bases and V by 3 bases; bases with no gene match: 6. CDR3 sequence: CASSSDRGRHQPQHF. CDR3 DNA: TGTGCCAGCAGCTCTGACAGGGGGAGGCATCAGCCCCAGCATTTT.

The chain links TRBV5-1 to TRBJ2-1, with TRBD2 matching 8 bases. CDR3 length: 17 amino acids. Germline V CDR1 and CDR2: SGHRS, YFSETQ. V dropped 0 bases and J dropped 7; count of bases not matched to a gene: 12. The CDR3 bases are TGCGCCAGCAGCTTGGACGTAGCGGGAATCGGGGGGAATGAGCAGTTCTTC. Residues: CASSLDVAGIGGNEQFF.